The 23 T cell receptor beta chains below all came from one sample that was sequenced in a study of response to subunit inactivated influenza vaccine. TCRdb recomputed calls from the RT-PCR reads with MiXCR, one row per CDR3 protein. The sample holds 650,000 to 800,000 distinct CDR3 sequences, about 18% seen once. The specimen was PBMCs from blood, collected around 5 days after vaccination. The origin of the receptors is a middle-aged man who received an inactivated influenza vaccine.

The rearrangement links TRBV5-1 to TRBJ2-5; 13 nucleotides match TRBD2. CDR1 and CDR2 (germline): SGHRS, YFSETQ. This CDR3 comprises 17 residues. Trimming took 0 bases from V and 7 from J; bases not matched to a gene: 9. As DNA, the CDR3 is TGCGCCAGCAGCTTGGGGGGACTAGCGGGATCCGACGGGACCCAGTACTTC. It yields the protein CASSLGGLAGSDGTQYF.

This clonotype was counted ten times or more. The chain carries TRBV28 and TRBJ2-7; D assignment may be TRBD1 or TRBD2 (5 bases each). The V gene's germline CDR1 is MDHEN and CDR2 SYDVKM. V lost 7 bases and J lost 4, with 14 bases in between. This CDR3 has 13 residues. The CDR3 loop reads CASTLGVDYEQYF. CDR3 bases: TGTGCCAGCACGTTGGGGGTGGATTACGAGCAGTACTTC.

This clonotype was counted many times. The CDR3 nucleotides read TGTGCCAGCAGTTCAACCGGGACTAGCGGGAGGGTCGATGAGCAGTTCTTC. It translates to CASSSTGTSGRVDEQFF. The chain combines TRBV12-3 or TRBV12-4 with TRBJ2-1; 16 bases are shared with TRBD2. With V trimmed by 4 bases and J by 8 bases, 8 bases remained unmatched. This CDR3 contains 17 residues.

This clonotype was observed a handful of times. The gene calls are TRBV7-9 and TRBJ2-7, with a weak D call TRBD2 (5 bases). CDR3 length equals 15 residues. CDR1 and CDR2 (germline): SEHNR, FQNEAQ (reference sequence). Trimming cost V 4 bases and J 5 bases, with 18 bases left between them. The CDR3 DNA is TGTGCCAGCAGCTCCGGGGAGCAGGTTATCAACGAGCAGTACTTC. This gives the protein CASSSGEQVINEQYF.

The V gene is TRBV11-2, the J gene TRBJ2-7; 11 positions agree with TRBD2. Trimming took 2 bases from V and 1 from J; bases not matched to a gene: 7. The CDR3 consists of 17 residues. Germline CDR1 is SGHAT and CDR2 is FQNNGV. CDR3 loop: CASSLPTSGSFSYEQYF. CDR3 in DNA: TGTGCCAGCAGCTTACCTACTAGCGGGAGTTTTTCCTACGAGCAGTACTTC.

This clonotype was counted between two and nine times. The rearrangement joins TRBV5-1 to TRBJ1-2, with 11 bases fitting TRBD1. The CDR3 runs 14 residues. CDR1 is SGHRS and CDR2 is YFSETQ in the germline V gene. V trimming: 4 bases; J trimming: 8 bases; junction bases outside the gene matches: 7. CDR3 loop: CASSAGQGAGGYTF. CDR3 sequence (DNA): TGCGCCAGCAGCGCCGGACAGGGGGCGGGCGGCTACACCTTC.

This chain uses TRBV20-1 with TRBJ2-7; D unclear. CDR1 DFQATT and CDR2 SNEGSKA come from the germline V gene (reference sequence). CDR3 length: 11 amino acids. The CDR3 protein is CSATNSYEQYF. The CDR3, as DNA: TGCAGCGCCACAAACTCCTACGAGCAGTACTTC.

V is TRBV6-2 or TRBV6-3 and J is TRBJ2-1; 8 nucleotides match TRBD2. The trim removed 2 bases at V and 5 bases at J, leaving 14 bases unmatched. The CDR3 contains 18 residues. Germline V gives CDR1 MNHEY, CDR2 SVGEGT. Written as DNA, the CDR3 is TGTGCCAGCAGTTACCCCGCGGCTAGCGGGTCGGACAACAATGAGCAGTTCTTC. It translates to CASSYPAASGSDNNEQFF.

This clonotype was detected only a few times. This rearrangement joins TRBV27 to TRBJ2-7; D may match TRBD1 or TRBD2 (5 bases each). The CDR3 is 14 residues long. The germline V gene encodes CDR1 MNHEY and CDR2 SMNVEV (reference sequence). V lost 5 bases, J lost 5 bases, and 16 bases lay in between. The CDR3 region has the DNA TGTGCCAGCAGTGAGGGCGCCCAGGGCCACGAGCAGTACTTC. Amino acid sequence: CASSEGAQGHEQYF.

This clonotype was detected many times. The V and J genes are TRBV7-2 and TRBJ1-1; no clear D. CDR1 is SGHTA and CDR2 is FQGNSA in the germline V gene. V lost 2 bases and J 1 base, leaving 5 bases between the germline ends. The CDR3 totals 13 residues. CDR3 sequence reads: CASSLNRNTEAFF. The CDR3 DNA follows: TGTGCCAGCAGCTTAAACAGGAACACTGAAGCTTTCTTT.

The rearrangement links TRBV7-2 to TRBJ2-1; 12 bases align to TRBD2. Per germline, CDR1 SGHTA and CDR2 FQGNSA. The V and J ends lost 5 bases and 10 bases, in that order; junction bases with no gene match: 15. The CDR3 has 17 amino acids. The CDR3 region has the DNA TGTGCCAGCAGCCCCGGACGACTAGCGGGAGCACTAGGGGAGCAGTTCTTC. As protein: CASSPGRLAGALGEQFF.

This clonotype was counted a few times. V and J are TRBV12-3 or TRBV12-4 and TRBJ2-4; TRBD1 agrees at 10 bases. Unmatched junction bases numbered 10, after V lost 5 bases and J lost 6 bases. The CDR3 length is 16 residues. The CDR3 here is CASSPEGQGRINIQYF. In nucleotides, the CDR3 is TGTGCCAGCAGTCCAGAGGGACAGGGGAGGATAAACATTCAGTACTTC.

This clonotype occurred many times. This sequence joins TRBV20-1 and TRBJ2-7; D is uncertain. The CDR3 has 12 residues. Between the trimmed V and J ends, which lost 6 bases and 2 bases, there was a span of 11 bases. The V gene's germline CDR1 is DFQATT and CDR2 SNEGSKA (reference sequence). CDR3 bases: TGCAGTGCCTGTCGAGACCCCTACGAGCAGTACTTC. This sequence encodes CSACRDPYEQYF.

For the CDR3, the DNA is TGTGCCAGCAGTTACCCCGGGCAGGGTCTCGACGAGCAGTACTTC. Translation: CASSYPGQGLDEQYF. The rearrangement links TRBV6-5 to TRBJ2-7, with TRBD1 as a possible D gene (5 bases). V lost 2 bases to trimming and J lost 5 bases, with 16 bases between them. The length of the CDR3 is 15 residues. Germline CDR1 MNHEY, CDR2 SVGAGI.

In this sample, this clonotype turned up a few times. The chain carries TRBV29-1 and TRBJ2-3, with 7 bases fitting TRBD1. CDR3 length equals 12 residues. Germline loops: CDR1 SQVTM, CDR2 ANQGSEA. Germline trimming cut 5 bases from V and 4 bases from J; bases unmatched to any gene: 3. The CDR3 DNA is TGCAGCGTTTACAGGGGAGCAGATACGCAGTATTTT. Translation: CSVYRGADTQYF.

This clonotype appeared once. The chain carries TRBV9 and TRBJ2-1; D unclear. The V end lost 2 bases, the J end lost 4 bases, and 7 bases lay between the germline ends. Germline CDR1 reads SGDLS; CDR2 reads YYNGEE. This CDR3 spans 13 amino acids. The CDR3 loop is CASSVDKYNEQFF. The CDR3 nucleotides are TGTGCCAGCAGCGTCGATAAATACAATGAGCAGTTCTTC.

This rearrangement joins TRBV3-1 to TRBJ2-4, with 7 nucleotides matching TRBD2. The CDR3 has 14 residues. Germline assignment: CDR1 LGHDT and CDR2 YNNKEL (reference sequence). V was clipped by 1 base and J by 6 bases; unmatched bases: 3. CDR3 DNA: TGTGCCAGCAGCCAAGTGGCGGGGGTAAACATTCAGTACTTC. Translation gives CASSQVAGVNIQYF.

This clonotype was seen only a few times. The rearrangement uses TRBV5-1 and TRBJ2-2; no clear D gene. This CDR3 spans 13 amino acids. Germline V lookup: CDR1 SGHRS, CDR2 YFSETQ. V lost 6 bases to trimming and J lost 2 bases, with 8 bases between them. The CDR3 spells CASKLSNTGELFF. CDR3 nucleotides: TGCGCCAGCAAACTCTCTAACACCGGGGAGCTGTTTTTT.

This clonotype was seen only a few times. V and J are TRBV20-1 and TRBJ2-1, with TRBD2 matching over 8 bases. V was clipped by 1 base and J by 6 bases; unmatched bases: 5. The CDR3 length is 14 residues. Germline V CDR1 and CDR2: DFQATT, SNEGSKA (reference sequence). This CDR3 is CSARAGGPINEQFF. In nucleotides, the CDR3 is TGCAGTGCTAGAGCGGGGGGGCCGATCAATGAGCAGTTCTTC.

V and J are TRBV20-1 and TRBJ2-3, with 12 bases lining up with TRBD2. The germline V gene has CDR1 DFQATT and CDR2 SNEGSKA (reference sequence). The CDR3 totals 15 residues. Trimming removed 6 bases from V and 5 bases from J; junction bases left unmatched: 9. The CDR3 loop reads CSAIGLAGWLDTQYF. The CDR3 nucleotides read TGCAGTGCCATCGGACTAGCGGGATGGTTAGATACGCAGTATTTT.

V and J are TRBV7-9 and TRBJ1-2; TRBD1 agrees at 12 bases. Germline CDR1 reads SEHNR; CDR2 reads FQNEAQ (reference sequence). This CDR3 has 15 amino acids. Trimming took 4 bases from V and 7 from J; bases not matched to a gene: 7. Here the CDR3 DNA reads TGTGCCAGCAGCTATGGGACAGGGGGCATAACTGGCTACACCTTC. Amino acid sequence: CASSYGTGGITGYTF. The full variable domain, completed using reference TRBV7-9 and TRBJ1-2, is DTGVSQNPRHKITKRGQNVTFRCDPISEHNRLYWYRQTLGQGPEFLTYFQNEAQLEKSRLLSDRFSAERPKGSFSTLEIQRTEQGDSAMYLCASSYGTGGITGYTFGSGTRLTVV.

The chain joins TRBV9 to TRBJ1-6; unclear D gene. Germline assignment: CDR1 SGDLS and CDR2 YYNGEE. The CDR3 totals 15 residues. V lost 0 bases, J lost 6 bases, and 10 bases lay in between. The CDR3 DNA follows: TGTGCCAGCAGCGTAGGGAGGCATTCTAATTCACCCCTCCACTTT. It yields the protein CASSVGRHSNSPLHF.

This chain connects TRBV9 to TRBJ2-5; 9 nucleotides agree with TRBD2. The CDR3 is 16 amino acids. Germline CDR1 and CDR2: SGDLS and YYNGEE. Trimming cost V 3 bases and J 4 bases; bases outside gene matches: 10. CDR3 sequence reads: CASSGTGSGRGETQYF. The DNA for the CDR3 is TGTGCCAGCAGCGGCACGGGTAGCGGGAGAGGAGAGACCCAGTACTTC. The variable domain in full, with the rest retrieved from reference TRBV9 and TRBJ2-5, is DSGVTQTPKHLITATGQRVTLRCSPRSGDLSVYWYQQSLDQGLQFLIQYYNGEERAKGNILERFSAQQFPDLHSELNLSSLELGDSALYFCASSGTGSGRGETQYFGPGTRLLVL.